The clone carrying this TCR beta chain has only a few counts. The antigen is unknown. The data are from a study of beta chain features in type 1 diabetes. What was sequenced were expressed TCRB transcripts, since all of the isolated RNA had been reverse transcribed. Profiled with immunoSEQ multiplex PCR; TCRdb holds only in-frame clones, not every one. The sample lists 250,000 to 300,000 clones, roughly an eighth seen once, with more than 0.015% in the top ten. Study-level results: Moderate but significant shortening of TCRB CDR3s was recorded in all four CD4+ subsets from Type 1 diabetes patients. For TCRB rearrangement, an influence of HLA type remained unresolved here.

The TCR sequence derives from a man younger than 45 with type 1 diabetes. Material: naive CD4+ T cells from blood.

The CDR3 region has the DNA TGTGCCAGCAGCCCCCAGGATACGCAGTATTTT. Translation: CASSPQDTQYF. This sequence joins TRBV7-2 and TRBJ2-3, with D uncertain. V dropped 5 bases and J dropped 6 bases, with 6 bases sitting between them. CDR3 length: 11 residues. Germline CDR1 SGHTA, CDR2 FQGNSA.